Following are 8 T cell receptor beta chains from one sample sequenced in a study of vaccination and CD4 T cells after COVID-19 (dated by TCRdb to the early 2020s). Library preparation used PCR. Sequencer: Illumina iSeq 100. TCR sequencing of DNA from cultured CD4+ T cells used the Oncomine TCR Beta short-read assay at the Johns Hopkins FTIC core. TCRdb applied fastp at Q25 and MiXCR to the public reads, then kept only in-frame beta chains. Each entry is one CDR3 protein sequence, shown with its most common DNA and genes. This sample holds roughly 17,000 distinct CDR3 sequences; approximately 50% were observed only once. 6% to 7.5% of the sample lies in the top ten. The antigens for these receptors are not known. Explained via the paper, the treatment or condition label denotes: roughly 10-day PBMC culture with coronavirus spike peptide pools or control peptides (ViraFEST assay). Specimen: CD4+ T cells from blood, cultured in vitro. The receptors stem from a human donor who had recovered from COVID-19.

This chain joins TRBV20-1 and TRBJ1-2; TRBD1 is a possible D gene (5 bases). Trimming cost V 4 bases and J 2 bases, with 20 bases left between them. This CDR3 is 16 amino acids long. In germline, CDR1 is DFQATT, CDR2 SNEGSKA (reference sequence). The CDR3 nucleotides read TGCAGTGCTATCCCCACGGGGCGAACTTCAAACTATGGCTACACCTTC. It specifies CSAIPTGRTSNYGYTF.

The chain links TRBV28 to TRBJ1-2; 8 bases are a match to TRBD1. CDR1 and CDR2 from the germline V gene are MDHEN and SYDVKM. The CDR3 is 17 residues long. V gave up 4 bases and J gave up 4 bases; unmatched junction bases: 14. CDR3 in amino acids: CASSSLPGGKRSYGYTF. CDR3 nucleotides: TGTGCCAGCAGTTCCCTCCCAGGGGGCAAGCGGAGCTATGGCTACACCTTC.

The chain recombines TRBV5-8 with TRBJ1-2, with TRBD1 matching 7 bases. Per germline, CDR1 SGHTS and CDR2 YDEGEE. The CDR3 length is 13 residues. V lost 4 bases, J lost 6 bases, and 6 bases stayed unmatched. CDR3: CASSQTGYHGYTF. CDR3 DNA sequence: TGTGCCAGCAGCCAGACAGGGTATCATGGCTACACCTTC. Variable domain in full (rest from reference TRBV5-8 and TRBJ1-2): EAGVTQSPTHLIKTRGQQATLRCSPISGHTSVYWYQQALGLGLQFLLWYDEGEERNRGNFPPRFSGRQFPNYSSELNVNALELEDSALYLCASSQTGYHGYTFGSGTRLTVV.

The rearrangement links TRBV11-2 to TRBJ1-6; the D is unclear. This CDR3 is 12 amino acids long. CDR1 and CDR2 from the germline V gene are SGHAT and FQNNGV. Trimming stripped 5 bases from V and 10 bases from J, with 9 bases between. This chain's CDR3 is CASSRALSPLHF. The CDR3 DNA reads TGTGCCAGCAGCCGAGCCCTATCACCCCTCCACTTT. Full variable domain (remainder filled in from reference TRBV11-2 and TRBJ1-6): EAGVAQSPRYKIIEKRQSVAFWCNPISGHATLYWYQQILGQGPKLLIQFQNNGVVDDSQLPKDRFSAERLKGVDSTLKIQPAKLEDSAVYLCASSRALSPLHFGNGTRLTVT.

The rearrangement links TRBV21-1 to TRBJ1-5. TRBV21-1 is a pseudogene locus. CDR3 size: 14 residues. The CDR3 DNA sequence: TGTGCCAGCAGCAAAGCGCGAGGAACGCAGCCCCAGCATTTT. It yields the protein CASSKARGTQPQHF.

V gene TRBV11-2 combines with J gene TRBJ2-5; a possible D gene is TRBD2 (5 bases). The CDR3 totals 17 residues. Trimming pared 6 bases from V and 2 bases from J, leaving 22 bases between. The germline CDR1 and CDR2 sequences are SGHAT and FQNNGV. The CDR3 loop is CASSLALGLYSQETQYF. The CDR3 DNA is TGTGCCAGCAGTCTAGCACTCGGCCTCTATTCTCAAGAGACCCAGTACTTC.

V is TRBV20-1 and J is TRBJ2-3; 10 bases are a match to TRBD2. The trim removed 5 bases at V and 3 bases at J, leaving 8 bases unmatched. CDR1 is DFQATT and CDR2 is SNEGSKA in the germline V gene (reference sequence). This CDR3 contains 15 residues. The CDR3 bases are TGCAGTGCTTCAGATAGCGGGAGGTTAACAGATACGCAGTATTTT. This codes for CSASDSGRLTDTQYF.

The chain recombines TRBV6-1 with TRBJ2-7; a weak D match, TRBD1 (7 bases). Per the germline V gene, CDR1 is MNHNS and CDR2 is SASEGT. This CDR3 is 13 amino acids long. Trimming removed 4 bases from V and 3 bases from J, with 10 bases in between. Here the CDR3 DNA reads TGTGCCAGCAGTGCAGGGGGAGGCTACGAGCAGTACTTC. Its protein product is CASSAGGGYEQYF.